Listed below are T cell receptor beta chains from one sample, sequenced in a study of blood T cell repertoires in COVID-19. Sequencing was performed with immunoSEQ multiplex PCR; in TCRdb, only in-frame clones are kept and a portion is missing. The sample yields about 380,000 clones, about 89% seen once. Sequenced input: PBMCs or T cells enriched from blood (not recorded which). These receptors came from a man in his thirties or forties who had recovered from COVID-19. Each CDR3 is given with its conserved first and last residue. The order of the fields is clone size, J gene, V gene, D gene, CDR3 protein, CDR3 DNA. The D gene is left open where the match is weak. Not all rows give a size; the values are once, few, many and, for expanded clones, a class.

>once|TRBJ2-4|TRBV27|TRBD1
CASSGGTGGNIQYF
TGTGCCAGCAGTGGTGGGACAGGGGGCAACATTCAGTACTTC
>NA|TRBJ2-2|TRBV7-9|NA
CASSYRRTALVTGELFF
TGTGCCAGCAGCTACCGTCGGACAGCGTTAGTTACCGGGGAGCTGTTTTTT
>once|TRBJ1-3|TRBV4-2|TRBD1
CASSTRDSADGNTIYF
TGTGCCAGCAGCACCCGGGACAGCGCCGACGGAAACACCATATATTTT
>NA|TRBJ2-6|TRBV3-1/TRBV3-2|NA
CASSQVSGSGANVLTF
TGTGCCAGCAGCCAAGTGTCGGGCTCTGGGGCCAACGTCCTGACTTTC
>NA|TRBJ1-2|TRBV12-1|NA
CASSFAKGRPGRGWYGYTF
TGTGCCAGCAGCTTTGCGAAGGGACGTCCAGGAAGGGGGTGGTATGGCTACACCTTC
>few|TRBJ1-2|TRBV10-3|TRBD1
CAIRLGPGTGGNYGYTF
TGTGCCATCAGATTAGGGCCTGGGACAGGGGGGAACTATGGCTACACCTTC
>NA|TRBJ2-1|TRBV19|NA
CASSIDQAARGSYNEQFF
TGTGCCAGTAGTATAGATCAGGCAGCCCGGGGGTCCTACAATGAGCAGTTCTTC
>NA|TRBJ2-1|TRBV9|NA
CASSVGTGAYNEQFF
TGTGCCAGCAGCGTAGGTACAGGAGCTTACAATGAGCAGTTCTTC
>NA|TRBJ2-1|TRBV3-1/TRBV3-2|NA
CASSQGWEKDNEQFF
TGTGCCAGCAGCCAAGGGTGGGAGAAAGACAATGAGCAGTTCTTC
>NA|TRBJ2-7|TRBV6-5|NA
CASRPGGPYEQYF
TGTGCCAGCAGACCAGGGGGGCCCTACGAGCAGTACTTC
>NA|TRBJ1-5|TRBV2|TRBD1
CASGGTGGGGQPQHF
TGTGCCAGCGGCGGGACAGGGGGCGGGGGTCAGCCCCAGCATTTT
>NA|TRBJ1-4|TRBV6-5|TRBD1
CASSTTGPGEKLFF
TGTGCCAGCAGTACGACAGGGCCGGGTGAAAAACTGTTTTTT
>few|TRBJ1-6|TRBV4-1|NA
CASSQVGRQGISPLHF
TGCGCCAGCAGCCAAGTCGGACGGCAGGGGATTTCACCCCTCCACTTT
>NA|TRBJ1-4|TRBV5-1|TRBD1
CASSKQAGGVGDEKLFF
TGCGCCAGCAGCAAACAAGCAGGGGGCGTTGGTGATGAAAAACTGTTTTTT
>NA|TRBJ2-2|TRBV6-5|NA
CASSRLRSTGELFF
TGTGCCAGCAGCCGTCTCAGGTCCACCGGGGAGCTGTTTTTT
>NA|TRBJ2-2|TRBV19|NA
CASSTPGGHTGELFF
TGTGCCAGTAGTACCCCCGGGGGGCACACCGGGGAGCTGTTTTTT
>NA|TRBJ1-5|TRBV18|NA
CASSPRVGQVPNSNQPQHF
TGTGCCAGCTCACCACGTGTGGGGCAGGTCCCGAATAGCAATCAGCCCCAGCATTTT
>NA|TRBJ2-5|TRBV30|TRBD1
CAWSALGQGKETQYF
TGTGCCTGGAGCGCCCTGGGACAGGGTAAAGAGACCCAGTACTTC